Given below is one TCR beta chain in context. Its antigen is still unknown. The data are from a study of Ad26.COV2.S vaccination and SARS-CoV-2 variants. Study summary: Vaccine-arm donor from the placebo-controlled COV1001 Ad26.COV2.S trial. Ad26.COV2.S was injected intramuscularly once or twice, 56 days apart. Study-wide findings and caveats: Vaccine and placebo groups showed comparable non-spike TCR breadth.

This CDR3 is built from 13 residues. Germline values: CDR1 SGHTA, CDR2 FQGNSA. Trimming pared 5 bases from V and 2 bases from J, leaving 10 bases between. Treatment meaning: 15 to 20 received Ad26.COV2.S at low or high dose, single or two shots; roughly five received placebo; per-sample allocation not given. The study sampled participants on day 63 after the first vaccine or placebo injection. Here immunoSEQ multiplex PCR was the method, and the copy in TCRdb shows in-frame clones only, minus some. The table includes hundreds of thousands of clones, 87% detected once. The receptor was isolated from a person between 18 and 60 years old who received the Ad26.COV2.S COVID-19 vaccine or a placebo. This specimen was peripheral blood, taken in a trial of Ad26.COV2.S vaccine versus placebo. The J gene is TRBJ2-7, the V gene TRBV7-2; perhaps D is TRBD1 or TRBD2 (5 bases each). The CDR3, as DNA: TGTGCCAGCAGCCCAGGGACCCCCTACGAGCAGTACTTC. Residues: CASSPGTPYEQYF.